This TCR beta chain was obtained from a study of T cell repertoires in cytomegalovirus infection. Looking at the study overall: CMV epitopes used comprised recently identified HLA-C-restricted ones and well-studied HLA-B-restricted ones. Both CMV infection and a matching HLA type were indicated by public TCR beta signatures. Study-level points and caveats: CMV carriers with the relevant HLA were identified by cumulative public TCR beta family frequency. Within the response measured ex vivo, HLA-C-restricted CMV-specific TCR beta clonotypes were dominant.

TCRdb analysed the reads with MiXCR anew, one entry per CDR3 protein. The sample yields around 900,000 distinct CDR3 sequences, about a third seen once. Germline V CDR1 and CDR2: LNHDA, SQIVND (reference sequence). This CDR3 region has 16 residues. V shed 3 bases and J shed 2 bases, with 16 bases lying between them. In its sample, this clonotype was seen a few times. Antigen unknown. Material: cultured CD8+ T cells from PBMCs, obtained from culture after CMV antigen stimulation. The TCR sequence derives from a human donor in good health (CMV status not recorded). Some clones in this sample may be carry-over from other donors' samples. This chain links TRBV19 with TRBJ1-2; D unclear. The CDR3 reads CASSINWFGPNYGYTF. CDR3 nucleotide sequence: TGTGCCAGTAGTATTAACTGGTTTGGACCGAACTATGGCTACACCTTC.